Listed below are T cell receptor beta chains from one sample, sequenced in a study of regulatory T cells in long-lasting Graves disease. TCRdb re-called the multiplex PCR reads through MiXCR, storing one row per CDR3 protein. The sample records 700,000 or so distinct CDR3 sequences, approximately 31% being singletons. The source material was peripheral blood mononuclear cells (PBMCs), sampled when the disease was refractory, from a patient treated with antithyroid drugs. These receptors were taken from a female donor with Graves disease. Each CDR3 is given with its conserved first and last residue. The order of the fields is J gene, clone size, V gene, D gene, CDR3 protein, CDR3 DNA. D genes are given only for firm matches. Clone size is stated in some rows and not others, as once, few, many or a class when expanded.

>TRBJ1-5|once|TRBV19|TRBD1
CASSDETGPNQPQHF
TGTGCCAGTAGTGACGAGACAGGGCCCAATCAGCCCCAGCATTTT
>TRBJ1-2|NA|TRBV12-3/TRBV12-4|NA
CASKPSTGLPYGYTF
TGTGCCAGCAAACCCTCCACGGGGCTGCCCTATGGCTACACCTTC
>TRBJ2-1|NA|TRBV12-3/TRBV12-4|NA
CASSGSSGWNEQFF
TGTGCCAGCAGTGGGTCATCGGGCTGGAATGAGCAGTTCTTC
>TRBJ2-1|few|TRBV2|TRBD2
CASKGTSDYNEQFF
TGTGCCAGCAAAGGGACTAGCGACTACAATGAGCAGTTCTTC
>TRBJ2-4|few|TRBV10-3|NA
CAISEGLAAGVNIQYF
TGTGCCATCAGTGAGGGATTGGCGGCCGGGGTGAACATTCAGTACTTC
>TRBJ2-7|many|TRBV6-5|TRBD1
CASSYSPGQGMYEQYF
TGTGCCAGCAGTTACTCTCCGGGACAGGGGATGTACGAGCAGTACTTC
>TRBJ1-6|few|TRBV30|NA
CAWSGSRGSPLHF
TGTGCCTGGAGTGGGTCCCGGGGTTCACCCCTCCACTTT
>TRBJ1-2|NA|TRBV20-1|NA
CSANTAYGYTF
TGCAGTGCCAATACGGCCTATGGCTACACCTTC
>TRBJ1-2|once|TRBV9|NA
CASSVGPGTANYGCTF
NA
>TRBJ1-2|few|TRBV20-1|NA
CSATPPGDYGYTF
TGCAGTGCCACCCCTCCAGGGGACTATGGCTACACCTTC
>TRBJ1-1|NA|TRBV27|NA
CASSLSAGMNTEAFF
TGTGCCAGCAGTTTATCCGCAGGAATGAACACTGAAGCTTTCTTT
>TRBJ1-4|NA|TRBV13|NA
CASSPHGGGEKLFF
TGTGCCAGCAGCCCCCACGGGGGCGGGGAAAAACTGTTTTTT
>TRBJ2-7|few|TRBV6-2/TRBV6-3|NA
CASSYSGGRKEQYF
TGTGCCAGCAGTTACTCGGGGGGGCGCAAAGAGCAGTACTTC
>TRBJ1-6|NA|TRBV30|NA
CAWTFPERNSPLHF
TGTGCCTGGACGTTCCCGGAACGCAATTCACCCCTCCACTTT
>TRBJ2-6|NA|TRBV25-1|NA
CASSEIGPGANVLTF
TGTGCCAGCAGTGAAATTGGGCCCGGGGCCAACGTCCTGACTTTC
>TRBJ2-5|NA|TRBV7-9|NA
CASSFRPQGIQETQYF
TGTGCCAGCAGCTTCCGCCCGCAGGGGATCCAAGAGACCCAGTACTTC
>TRBJ2-7|many|TRBV5-1|TRBD2
CASSPGLALEQYF
TGCGCCAGCAGCCCCGGACTAGCCTTGGAGCAGTACTTC
>TRBJ1-1|few|TRBV28|NA
CASRAFWDTEAFF
TGTGCCAGCAGGGCCTTTTGGGACACTGAAGCTTTCTTT
>TRBJ1-1|NA|TRBV20-1|NA
CSARLVAKAFF
TGCAGTGCTAGACTTGTAGCTAAAGCTTTCTTT
>TRBJ1-1|NA|TRBV7-9|NA
CASSTPGTPEAFF
TGTGCCAGCAGCACCCCAGGGACCCCTGAAGCTTTCTTT
>TRBJ2-5|few|TRBV15|TRBD1
CATSRDRAQETQYF
TGTGCCACCAGCCGGGACAGAGCACAAGAGACCCAGTACTTC
>TRBJ1-1|many|TRBV5-1|TRBD1
CASSLQGRATEAFF
TGCGCCAGCAGCTTACAGGGGCGGGCCACTGAAGCTTTCTTT
>TRBJ2-2|NA|TRBV12-3/TRBV12-4|NA
CASRQATTGELFF
TGTGCCAGCCGACAGGCGACCACCGGGGAGCTGTTTTTT